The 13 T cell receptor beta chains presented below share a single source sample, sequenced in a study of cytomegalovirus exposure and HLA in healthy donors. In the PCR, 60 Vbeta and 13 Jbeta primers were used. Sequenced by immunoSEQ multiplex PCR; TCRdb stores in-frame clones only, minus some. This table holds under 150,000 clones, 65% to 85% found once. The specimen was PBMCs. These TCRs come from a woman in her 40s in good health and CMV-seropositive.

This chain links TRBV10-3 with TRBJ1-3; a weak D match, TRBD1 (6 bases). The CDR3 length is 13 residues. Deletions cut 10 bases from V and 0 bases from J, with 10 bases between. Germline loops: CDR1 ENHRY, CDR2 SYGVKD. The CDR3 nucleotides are TGTGCCACCGCGACAGGCTCTGGAAACACCATATATTTT. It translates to CATATGSGNTIYF.

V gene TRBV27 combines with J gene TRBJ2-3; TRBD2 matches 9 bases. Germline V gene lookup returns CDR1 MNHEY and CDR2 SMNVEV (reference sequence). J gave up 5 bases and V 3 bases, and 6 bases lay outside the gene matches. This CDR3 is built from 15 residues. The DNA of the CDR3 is TGTGCCAGCAGTTTGAGGCGGGGGGGCCGAGATACGCAGTATTTT. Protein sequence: CASSLRRGGRDTQYF.

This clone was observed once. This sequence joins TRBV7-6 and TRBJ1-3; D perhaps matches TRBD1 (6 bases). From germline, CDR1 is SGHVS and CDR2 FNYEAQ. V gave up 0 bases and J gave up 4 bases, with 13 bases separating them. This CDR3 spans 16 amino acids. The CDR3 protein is CASSLATAGTGNTIYF. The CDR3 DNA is TGTGCCAGCAGCTTAGCTACAGCAGGGACAGGAAACACCATATATTTT.

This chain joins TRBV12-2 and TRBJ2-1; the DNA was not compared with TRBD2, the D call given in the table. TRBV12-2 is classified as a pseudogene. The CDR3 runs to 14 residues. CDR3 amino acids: CASRILTEGNEQFF. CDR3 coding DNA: TGTGCAAGTCGCATACTGACGGAGGGCAATGAGCAGTTCTTC.

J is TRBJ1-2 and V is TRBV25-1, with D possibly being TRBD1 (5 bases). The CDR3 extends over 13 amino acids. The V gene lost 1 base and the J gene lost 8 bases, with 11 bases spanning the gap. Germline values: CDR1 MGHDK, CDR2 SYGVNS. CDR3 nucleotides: TGTGCCAGCAGTGAATCGGGGGATTGGGGCTACACCTTC. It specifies CASSESGDWGYTF.

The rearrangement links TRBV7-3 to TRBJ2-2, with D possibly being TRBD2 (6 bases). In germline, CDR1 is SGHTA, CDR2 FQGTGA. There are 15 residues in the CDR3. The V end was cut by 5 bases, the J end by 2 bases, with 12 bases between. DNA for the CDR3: TGTGCCAGCAGCCGTGGGGGGTTTAACACCGGGGAGCTGTTTTTT. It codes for CASSRGGFNTGELFF.

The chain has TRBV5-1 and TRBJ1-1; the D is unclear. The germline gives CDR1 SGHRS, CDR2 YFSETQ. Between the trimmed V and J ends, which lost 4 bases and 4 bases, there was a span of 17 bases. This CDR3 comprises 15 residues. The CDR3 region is CASSTSGGKLTEAFF. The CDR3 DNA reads TGCGCCAGCAGCACCTCCGGCGGGAAGCTCACTGAAGCTTTCTTT.

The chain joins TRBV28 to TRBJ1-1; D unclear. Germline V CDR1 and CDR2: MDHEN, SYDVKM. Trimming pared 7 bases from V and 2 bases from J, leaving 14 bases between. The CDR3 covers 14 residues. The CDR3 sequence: CASTSQVYNTEAFF. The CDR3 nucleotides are TGTGCCAGCACTTCGCAGGTTTACAACACTGAAGCTTTCTTT.

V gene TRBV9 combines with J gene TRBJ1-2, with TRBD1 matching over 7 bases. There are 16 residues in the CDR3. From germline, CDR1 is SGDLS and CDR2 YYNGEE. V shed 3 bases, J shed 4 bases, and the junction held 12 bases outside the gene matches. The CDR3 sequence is CASSDNPGQKSYGYTF. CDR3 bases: TGTGCCAGCAGCGACAACCCGGGACAGAAAAGCTATGGCTACACCTTC.

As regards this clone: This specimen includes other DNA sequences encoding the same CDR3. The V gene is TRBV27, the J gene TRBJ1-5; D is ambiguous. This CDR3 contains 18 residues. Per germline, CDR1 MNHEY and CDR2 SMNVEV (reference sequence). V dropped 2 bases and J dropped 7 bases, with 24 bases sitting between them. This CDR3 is CASSLVYPRAGRRQPQHF. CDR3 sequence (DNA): TGTGCCAGCAGTTTAGTATACCCCCGAGCAGGCCGCAGACAGCCCCAGCATTTT.

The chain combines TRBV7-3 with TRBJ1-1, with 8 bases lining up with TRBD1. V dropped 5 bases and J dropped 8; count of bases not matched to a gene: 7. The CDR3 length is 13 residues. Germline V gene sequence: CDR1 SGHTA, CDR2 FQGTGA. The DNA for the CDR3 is TGTGCCAGCAGCCCGGGGACAGGAGCAGAAGCTTTCTTT. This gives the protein CASSPGTGAEAFF.

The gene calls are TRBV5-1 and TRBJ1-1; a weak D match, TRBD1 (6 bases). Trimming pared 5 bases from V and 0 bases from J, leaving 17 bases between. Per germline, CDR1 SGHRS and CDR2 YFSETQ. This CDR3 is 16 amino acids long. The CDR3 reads CASSTGFTGMNTEAFF. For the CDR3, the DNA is TGCGCCAGCAGTACAGGGTTTACAGGGATGAACACTGAAGCTTTCTTT.

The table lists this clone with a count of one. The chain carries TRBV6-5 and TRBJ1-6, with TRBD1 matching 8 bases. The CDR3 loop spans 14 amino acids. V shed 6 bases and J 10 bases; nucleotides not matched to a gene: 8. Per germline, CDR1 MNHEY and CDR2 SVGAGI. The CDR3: CASRQGVAPSPLHF. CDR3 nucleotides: TGTGCCAGCAGACAGGGGGTGGCCCCGTCACCCCTCCACTTT.